This TCR beta chain derives from a study of blood T cell repertoires in COVID-19. In the study overall: Samples of COVID-19 (acute and convalescent) were obtained from the United States, Italy and Spain. PBMCs, B-cell-depleted T cells, or T cells were the source of the cDNA or gDNA that made up the material.

CDR1 and CDR2 from the germline V gene are SGHNT and YENEEA. This CDR3 has 13 residues. The V and J ends lost 3 bases and 4 bases respectively, with 7 bases between them. In the original analysis: Estimation of nucleated cell counts relied on the amplification of reference gene primers. Libraries were prepared by immunoSEQ multiplex PCR; TCRdb keeps only in-frame clonotypes and omits some of them. From that table come the V and J calls and clone size; the DNA was used to work out D and trimming. In the table there are about 100,000 clones, around 90% of which are singletons. The sequenced sample consisted of peripheral blood. The rearrangement joins TRBV11-3 to TRBJ1-5; the D is unclear. The receptor was isolated from a woman in her fifties or sixties with acute or convalescent COVID-19. In DNA form, the CDR3 reads TGTGCCAGCAGCTTCGCCGAGAATCAGCCCCAGCATTTT. This encodes CASSFAENQPQHF.